This note documents a single T cell receptor beta chain sequence. V dropped 0 bases and J dropped 7 bases, with 13 bases sitting between them. The CDR3 extends over 15 amino acids. Germline assignment: CDR1 SGHRS and CDR2 YFSETQ. CD45RO-negative CD8 cells positively selected for CCR7 made up the naive population, which excluded terminally differentiated effector memory CD45RA+ cells. This entry comes from a study of shared clonotypes between healthy human individuals. At the level of the study: Three CD4 naive, three CD4 memory, two CD8 naive and one CD8 memory plate were used per donor.

Produced via immunoSEQ multiplex PCR; TCRdb's table is partial and in-frame only. Of about 580,000 clones in the sample, 98% are singletons; the top ten hold more than 0.3%. The receptor was derived from a young man in good health. The gene calls are TRBV5-1 and TRBJ2-2, with D possibly matching TRBD1 (5 bases). Sequencing input: naive CD8+ T cells sorted from blood. CDR3 bases: TGCGCCAGCAGCTTGGATCAGGGTGTTGGCGGGGAGCTGTTTTTT. Protein: CASSLDQGVGGELFF.